A selection of T cell receptor beta chains follows, all from one sample in a study of blood T cell repertoires in COVID-19. Method: immunoSEQ multiplex PCR; TCRdb's copy keeps in-frame clones and lacks some. Here the sample spans approximately 210,000 clones, 86% being singletons. Material: peripheral blood. The source is a man aged 25-45 years who had recovered from COVID-19. Both conserved end residues are part of each CDR3. Each record gives: V gene, J gene, CDR3 length, CDR3 protein.

v_gene: TRBV9
j_gene: TRBJ2-5
len: 14
CDR3aa: CASSVGSRQETQYF

v_gene: TRBV14
j_gene: TRBJ1-1
len: 16
CDR3aa: CASSQDAGMGATEAFF

v_gene: TRBV4-2
j_gene: TRBJ2-5
len: 18
CDR3aa: CASSQRPRGGAGLETQYF

v_gene: TRBV9
j_gene: TRBJ2-3
len: 16
CDR3aa: CASSIAGTGSTDTQYF

v_gene: TRBV19
j_gene: TRBJ2-5
len: 13
CDR3aa: CASSTQGQETQYF

v_gene: TRBV7-6
j_gene: TRBJ2-2
len: 14
CDR3aa: CASSRDRATGELFF

v_gene: TRBV3-1/TRBV3-2
j_gene: TRBJ1-4
len: 13
CDR3aa: CASSQSHNEKLFF

v_gene: TRBV7-2
j_gene: TRBJ2-3
len: 14
CDR3aa: CASLGGASTDTQYF

v_gene: TRBV18
j_gene: TRBJ2-4
len: 15
CDR3aa: CASSPSDRAKNIQYF

v_gene: TRBV3-1/TRBV3-2
j_gene: TRBJ1-2
len: 16
CDR3aa: CASSQDRFQFPYGYTF

v_gene: TRBV7-6
j_gene: TRBJ1-1
len: 13
CDR3aa: CASSLKGPTEAFF

v_gene: TRBV3-1/TRBV3-2
j_gene: TRBJ1-2
len: 14
CDR3aa: CASSQGNRGYGYTF

v_gene: TRBV11-3
j_gene: TRBJ1-1
len: 12
CDR3aa: CASRDRGSEAFF

v_gene: TRBV7-2
j_gene: TRBJ2-5
len: 14
CDR3aa: CASSAAGTLFHEYF

v_gene: TRBV6-5
j_gene: TRBJ1-1
len: 14
CDR3aa: CASSYSRVGTEAFF

v_gene: TRBV27
j_gene: TRBJ2-5
len: 15
CDR3aa: CASSLSLAGGETQYF

v_gene: TRBV6-5
j_gene: TRBJ1-2
len: 12
CDR3aa: CASSYGGEGYTF

v_gene: TRBV9
j_gene: TRBJ2-5
len: 17
CDR3aa: CASSVATGGSFRETQYF

v_gene: TRBV11-2
j_gene: TRBJ2-3
len: 14
CDR3aa: CASSDPGTTTTQYF

v_gene: TRBV5-1
j_gene: TRBJ2-5
len: 17
CDR3aa: CASSLGPAGDPQETQYF

v_gene: TRBV10-1
j_gene: TRBJ2-3
len: 13
CDR3aa: CASSGGGAFTQYF

v_gene: TRBV4-1
j_gene: TRBJ2-6
len: 16
CDR3aa: CASSHYRVTGANVLTF

v_gene: TRBV6-4
j_gene: TRBJ2-1
len: 13
CDR3aa: CASRRGRGASWFF

v_gene: TRBV2
j_gene: TRBJ2-7
len: 12
CDR3aa: CASSESREQQYF

v_gene: TRBV7-2
j_gene: TRBJ2-7
len: 14
CDR3aa: CASSLINRDHEQYF

v_gene: TRBV4-1
j_gene: TRBJ2-2
len: 15
CDR3aa: CASSPGTGGTGELFF

v_gene: TRBV9
j_gene: TRBJ1-1
len: 13
CDR3aa: CASSPYEGTEAFF

v_gene: TRBV10-3
j_gene: TRBJ2-7
len: 15
CDR3aa: CAISEGQGARGEQYF

v_gene: TRBV9
j_gene: TRBJ1-3
len: 17
CDR3aa: CASSVAGDRVSGNTIYF

v_gene: TRBV6-6
j_gene: TRBJ1-6
len: 14
CDR3aa: CASSPQGADSPLHF

v_gene: TRBV7-6
j_gene: TRBJ1-1
len: 15
CDR3aa: CASSSPGLVNTEAFF

v_gene: TRBV2
j_gene: TRBJ2-5
len: 17
CDR3aa: CASSDGPGLSYQETQYF

v_gene: TRBV7-8
j_gene: TRBJ2-5
len: 14
CDR3aa: CASSSQLYQETQYF

v_gene: TRBV9
j_gene: TRBJ2-5
len: 16
CDR3aa: CASSVVGGGRLETQYF

v_gene: TRBV4-2
j_gene: TRBJ1-4
len: 17
CDR3aa: CASSQGLRQGPNEKLFF

v_gene: TRBV19
j_gene: TRBJ1-1
len: 17
CDR3aa: CASSILEGRGRGREAFF

v_gene: TRBV7-2
j_gene: TRBJ2-3
len: 15
CDR3aa: CASSGSGGFTDTQYF

v_gene: TRBV7-9
j_gene: TRBJ2-7
len: 17
CDR3aa: CASSLGQGGIISYEQYF

v_gene: TRBV19
j_gene: TRBJ1-3
len: 14
CDR3aa: CASSIGHNGNTIYF